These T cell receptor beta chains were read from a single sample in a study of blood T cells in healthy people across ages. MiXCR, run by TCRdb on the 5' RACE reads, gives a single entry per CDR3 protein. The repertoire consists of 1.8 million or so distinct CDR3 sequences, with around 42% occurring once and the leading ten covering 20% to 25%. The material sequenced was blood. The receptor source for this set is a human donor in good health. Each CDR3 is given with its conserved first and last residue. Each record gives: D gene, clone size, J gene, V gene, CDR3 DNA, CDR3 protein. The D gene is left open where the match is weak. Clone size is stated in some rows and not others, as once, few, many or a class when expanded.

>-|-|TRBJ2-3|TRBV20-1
TGCAGTGCTAGAGATCTTAGGGGGGGAGATACGCAGTATTTT
CSARDLRGGDTQYF
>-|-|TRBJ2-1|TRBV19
TGTGCCAGTAGTAGTACCCCGCTTAAAGAGCAGTTCTTC
CASSSTPLKEQFF
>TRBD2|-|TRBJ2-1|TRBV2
TGTGCCAGCAGGTCTAGCGGGGTCTACAATGAGCAGTTCTTC
CASRSSGVYNEQFF
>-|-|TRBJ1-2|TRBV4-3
TGCGCCAGCAGCCAAGTTAACAGGGAAAGGAACTATGGCTGCACCTTC
CASSQVNRERNYGCTF
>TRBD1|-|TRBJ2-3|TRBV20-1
TGCAGTGCCCCACCTAAGACAGGGCTTATGGCAGATACGCAGTATTTT
CSAPPKTGLMADTQYF
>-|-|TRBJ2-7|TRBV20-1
TGCAGTGCCCACAAGGGGGGTGACAACGAGCAGTACTTC
CSAHKGGDNEQYF
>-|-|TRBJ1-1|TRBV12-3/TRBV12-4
TGTGCCAGCAGTTTAGAGACAGCCCAAGCTTTCTTT
CASSLETAQAFF
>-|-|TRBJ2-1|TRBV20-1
TGCAGTGCTAGAGTAGGGTACTCCTACAATGAGCAGTTCTTC
CSARVGYSYNEQFF
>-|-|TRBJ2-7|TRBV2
TGTGCCAGCAGGATCAACTCTAAATACGAGCAGTACTTC
CASRINSKYEQYF
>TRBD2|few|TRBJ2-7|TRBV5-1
TGCGCCAGCAGCTCGGGACTAGGGAACGAGCAGTACTTC
CASSSGLGNEQYF
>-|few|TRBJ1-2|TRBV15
TGTGCCACCAGCAGAGATTTTGGTGACGGCTACACCTTC
CATSRDFGDGYTF
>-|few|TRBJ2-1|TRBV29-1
TGCAGCGTTGAAGACCCTTTGATAGGGAATGAGCAGTTCTTC
CSVEDPLIGNEQFF
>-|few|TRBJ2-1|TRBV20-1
TGCAGTGCTAGAAAACAGCCGGGCTCCTACAATGAGCAGTTCTTC
CSARKQPGSYNEQFF
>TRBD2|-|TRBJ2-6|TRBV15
TGTGCCACCAGCAGAGAAGGGACTAGGGCGGATAACTTCCTATCTGGGGCCAACGTCCTGACTTTC
CATSREGTRADNFLSGANVLTF
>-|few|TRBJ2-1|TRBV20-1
TGCAGTGCTAGATTGTCCGTGGGTGAGCAGTTCTTC
CSARLSVGEQFF
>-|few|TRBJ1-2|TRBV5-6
TGTGCCAGCAGCTTGAATCAAATCTATGGCTACACCTTC
CASSLNQIYGYTF
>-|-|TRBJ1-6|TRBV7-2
TGTGCCAGCAGCTTAGATAACAGGGTTGGGAATTCACCCCTCCACTTT
CASSLDNRVGNSPLHF
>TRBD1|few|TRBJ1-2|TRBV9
TGTGCCAGCAGTTACTGGGACAGCCCCCCTTCTAACTATGGCTACACCTTC
CASSYWDSPPSNYGYTF
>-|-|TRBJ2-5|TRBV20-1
TGCAGTGTTAAGACGGTCCGGGAGACCCAGTACTTC
CSVKTVRETQYF
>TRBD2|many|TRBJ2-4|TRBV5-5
TGTGCCAGCAGCCCGACTAGCGGGGGGGCCTTCGGAAACATTCAGTACTTC
CASSPTSGGAFGNIQYF
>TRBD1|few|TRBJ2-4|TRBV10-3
TGTGCCATCAGAGGACGGGATCAGGGGGCAGGTGACATTCAGTACTTC
CAIRGRDQGAGDIQYF
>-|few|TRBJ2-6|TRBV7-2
TGTGCCAGCAGCTTTTACCCTGGTCTGACTGGGGCCAACGTCCCGACTTTC
CASSFYPGLTGANVPTF
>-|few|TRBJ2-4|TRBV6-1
TGTGCCAGCAGTGAAAGTTTGGCAGGTGGGAACATTCAGTACTTC
CASSESLAGGNIQYF
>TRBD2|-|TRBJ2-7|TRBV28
TGTGCCAGCAGTTTACCCTGGGGGGGTTACGAGCAGTACTTC
CASSLPWGGYEQYF
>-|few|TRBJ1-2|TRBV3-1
TGTGCCAGCAGCCAGGATGCGTTACTCTATGGCTACACCTTC
CASSQDALLYGYTF
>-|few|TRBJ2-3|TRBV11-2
TGTGCTAGCAGCTTAGCGGCGGAAACTAGCACAGATACGCAGTATTTT
CASSLAAETSTDTQYF
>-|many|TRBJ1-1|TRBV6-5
TGTGCCAGCAGCTCCAGACAGAACACTGAAGCTTTCTTT
CASSSRQNTEAFF
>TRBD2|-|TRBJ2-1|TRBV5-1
TGCGCCAGCAGCTTGGGACTAGCGGGGGCTAGTGAGCAGTTCTTC
CASSLGLAGASEQFF
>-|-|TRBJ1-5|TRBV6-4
TGTGCCCCAGACTTGGGCCATCAGCCCCAGCATTTT
CAPDLGHQPQHF
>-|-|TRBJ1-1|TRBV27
TGTGCCAGCAGTTTCTTGGGGGAACCCATGAACACTGAAGCTTTCTTT
CASSFLGEPMNTEAFF
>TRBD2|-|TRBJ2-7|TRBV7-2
TGTGCCAGCAGCTTAGCAGGACTAGCGGGGGGGGAGCAGTACTTC
CASSLAGLAGGEQYF